One sample yielded the 18 T cell receptor beta chains listed below, sequenced in a study of identical twins. TCRdb called the 5' RACE reads again in MiXCR, with one record for every CDR3 protein. The repertoire consists of some 1,700,000 distinct CDR3 sequences, with less than 35% occurring once and the leading ten covering 0.25% to 0.3%. The material sequenced was cord blood. Receptors originate from a newborn girl in good health.

This clonotype occurred a few times. This rearrangement joins TRBV29-1 to TRBJ1-3; TRBD1 aligns across 7 bases. The germline gives CDR1 SQVTM, CDR2 ANQGSEA. The ends lost 7 bases at V and 0 bases at J; junction bases unmatched: 3. This CDR3 contains 13 residues. The CDR3 reads CSGYRGSGNTIYF. The CDR3 region has the DNA TGCAGCGGATACAGGGGCTCTGGAAACACCATATATTTT.

J is TRBJ2-1 and V is TRBV12-3 or TRBV12-4; no firm D call. Deletions cut 6 bases from V and 9 bases from J, with 27 bases between. The CDR3 consists of 17 residues. In DNA form, the CDR3 reads TGTGCCAGCAGCTCTCCCCCCTGGGATCATCAACGGCGTGAGCAGTTCTTC. Its protein is CASSSPPWDHQRREQFF.

Concerning this clonotype: A read error may produce the germline difference seen at one junction end. CDR3 sequence: CAISGGTQGAYSPPHF. Written as DNA, the CDR3 is TGTGCCATCAGTGGGGGAACACAGGGGGCTTATTCACCCCCCCACTTT. V is TRBV10-3 and J is TRBJ1-6; 9 nucleotides align to TRBD1. Germline lookup yields CDR1 ENHRY and CDR2 SYGVKD. This CDR3 spans 16 amino acids.

The V and J genes are TRBV2 and TRBJ2-5; 11 bases agree with TRBD2. J was trimmed by 11 bases and V by 6 bases; bases with no gene match: 23. The V gene's germline CDR1 is SNHLY and CDR2 FYNNEI. The CDR3 is 18 residues long. This CDR3 is CASRREIAGGMSYNEQYF. CDR3 in DNA: TGTGCCAGCAGACGGGAGATAGCGGGAGGGATGTCCTACAATGAGCAGTACTTC.

A word on this clonotype: Its ends do not fully match the called genes, so a read error is possible. The genes are TRBV29-1 and TRBJ1-2; TRBD1 is a possible D gene (6 bases). The V gene's germline CDR1 is SQVTM and CDR2 ANQGSEA. The CDR3 has 11 residues. The CDR3 sequence: CSAEQGYGYTF. The CDR3 nucleotides read TGCAGCGCTGAACAGGGCTATGGCTACACCTTC.

This clonotype turned up a few times. The V and J genes are TRBV28 and TRBJ1-4, with D possibly TRBD1 on 6 matching bases. Between the trimmed V and J ends, which lost 7 bases and 4 bases, there was a span of 16 bases. Germline V gene data show CDR1 as MDHEN and CDR2 as SYDVKM. The CDR3 is 15 residues long. The CDR3 is CASNRAAGHNEKLFF. The CDR3 DNA reads TGTGCCAGCAACAGGGCCGCTGGTCATAATGAAAAACTGTTTTTT.

This clonotype appeared many times. This chain joins TRBV4-2 and TRBJ2-7, with 7 bases matching TRBD1. Germline CDR1 reads LGHNA; CDR2 reads YNFKEQ. Unmatched junction bases numbered 12, after V lost 3 bases and J lost 4 bases. The length of the CDR3 is 16 residues. The CDR3 reads CASSHGRTGNLYEQYF. Here the CDR3 DNA reads TGTGCCAGCAGCCACGGACGGACAGGTAACCTTTACGAGCAGTACTTC.

The J gene is TRBJ2-3, the V gene TRBV2; 7 nucleotides align to TRBD1. The junction had 7 bases not matched to a gene; V was cut back by 7 bases and J by 0 bases. CDR1 and CDR2 from the germline V gene are SNHLY and FYNNEI. CDR3 length: 15 residues. The CDR3 DNA is TGTGCCAGCACCAGGGACAGATCTAGCACAGATACGCAGTATTTT. Translating gives CASTRDRSSTDTQYF.

The V and J genes are TRBV9 and TRBJ2-1; D is possibly TRBD2 (6 bases). Trimming left V 4 bases short and J 5 bases short, with 13 bases between. Germline V lookup: CDR1 SGDLS, CDR2 YYNGEE. The CDR3 is 14 residues long. CDR3: CASSQALANNEQFF. Here the CDR3 DNA reads TGTGCCAGCAGCCAGGCCCTAGCGAACAATGAGCAGTTCTTC.

This clonotype came up a few times. The chain has TRBV4-1 and TRBJ1-4; D ambiguous. V was trimmed by 2 bases and J by 6 bases, leaving 10 bases between them. The CDR3 totals 14 residues. Germline V gene data show CDR1 as MGHRA and CDR2 as YSYEKL. Here the CDR3 DNA reads TGCGCCAGCAGCCAACAGGATCGTGATGAAAAACTGTTTTTT. Its protein is CASSQQDRDEKLFF.

This clonotype appeared a single time. The rearrangement joins TRBV4-1 to TRBJ2-1; maybe TRBD1 (6 bases). Germline values: CDR1 MGHRA, CDR2 YSYEKL. Trimming took off 2 bases at V and 1 base at J, with 15 bases between the two ends. The CDR3 has 17 amino acids. The CDR3 is CASSQRRDTDSYNEQFF. CDR3 DNA: TGCGCCAGCAGCCAACGAAGGGACACCGATTCCTACAATGAGCAGTTCTTC.

Only a few counts were recorded for this clonotype. V gene TRBV10-3 combines with J gene TRBJ2-5; 9 nucleotides align to TRBD2. Looked up from germline, CDR1 is ENHRY and CDR2 is SYGVKD. V shed 3 bases and J 3 bases; nucleotides not matched to a gene: 14. The CDR3 has 18 amino acids. The CDR3 nucleotides are TGTGCCATCAGTGAAATATTTGTGACTAGCGGAAATGAAGAGACCCAGTACTTC. Protein: CAISEIFVTSGNEETQYF.

This clonotype was seen at least ten times. Germline and junction disagree at one end, which may indicate a read error. This chain connects TRBV25-1 to TRBJ2-3; D is tentatively TRBD1 or TRBD2 (7 bases each). The germline CDR1 and CDR2 sequences are MGHDK and SYGVNS. The CDR3 extends over 14 amino acids. CDR3 nucleotides: TGCGCCAGCAGCCGACAGGGAGGGACAGATACGCAGTATTTT. It codes for CASSRQGGTDTQYF.

Notes on this clonotype: Possible read error: a much larger clone is one base away. V usage is TRBV24-1 and J usage is TRBJ2-5, with D possibly matching TRBD2 (5 bases). V shed 3 bases and J shed 1 base, with 8 bases lying between them. Germline V CDR1 and CDR2: KGHDR, SFDVKD. The CDR3 runs to 14 residues. CDR3 protein: CATSDRGIQETQYF. CDR3 bases: TGTGCCACCAGTGATAGAGGGATCCAAGAGACCCAGTACTTC.

The table lists this clonotype with many counts. The J gene is TRBJ2-1, the V gene TRBV6-5; 10 bases align to TRBD1. The length of the CDR3 is 15 residues. The germline V gene has CDR1 MNHEY and CDR2 SVGAGI. Unmatched junction bases numbered 5, after V lost 2 bases and J lost 7 bases. CDR3 amino acids: CASSYRRTGGNEQFF. The CDR3 DNA follows: TGTGCCAGCAGTTACAGACGGACAGGGGGTAATGAGCAGTTCTTC.

The sample holds a few counts of this clonotype. The V call is TRBV3-1, the J call TRBJ1-6; TRBD1 agrees at 10 bases. The CDR3 totals 15 residues. Germline V CDR1 and CDR2: LGHDT, YNNKEL (reference sequence). V lost 5 bases to trimming and J lost 7 bases; unmatched junction nucleotides: 5. Here the CDR3 DNA reads TGTGCCAGCAGCTACCGGGACAGGGGCAATTCACCCCTCCACTTT. It is translated as CASSYRDRGNSPLHF.

This chain joins TRBV19 and TRBJ2-7; 10 bases are shared with TRBD2. This CDR3 has 15 amino acids. V shed 6 bases and J 7 bases; nucleotides not matched to a gene: 12. Germline V CDR1 and CDR2: LNHDA, SQIVND (reference sequence). The CDR3 DNA reads as TGTGCCAGTAGGGTACTAGCGGGACACCACAATGAGCAGTACTTC. It specifies CASRVLAGHHNEQYF.

V and J are TRBV5-1 and TRBJ2-2, with 10 nucleotides matching TRBD1. CDR1 SGHRS and CDR2 YFSETQ come from the germline V gene. The CDR3 extends over 16 amino acids. The V segment lost 2 bases and the J segment 5 bases; nucleotides outside the gene matches: 6. In DNA, the CDR3 is TGCGCCAGCAGCTTAAACCGGGACAGGGGTACCGGGGAGCTGTTTTTT. Protein product: CASSLNRDRGTGELFF.